A selection of T cell receptor beta chains follows, all from one sample in a study of blood T cell repertoires in COVID-19. Sequenced by immunoSEQ multiplex PCR; TCRdb stores in-frame clones only, minus some. The data contain just over 150,000 clones, 92% of them singletons. Material for sequencing was peripheral blood. All receptors come from a man under 40 with COVID-19, enrolled during active disease. Both conserved end residues are part of each CDR3. A D gene is named only where the DNA matches it firmly. The size field is filled for only some rows; it gives once, few, many or a size class.

D	length	size	V	J	CDR3	DNA
TRBD1	12	NA	TRBV10-3	TRBJ2-7	CAIGQATYEQYF	TGTGCCATCGGACAGGCTACCTACGAGCAGTACTTC
NA	16	NA	TRBV15	TRBJ2-7	CATSSPGTSLSYEQYF	TGTGCCACCAGCAGTCCCGGGACTTCTCTTTCCTACGAGCAGTACTTC
TRBD1	15	NA	TRBV27	TRBJ2-7	CASRAETGKDYEQYF	TGTGCCAGCAGAGCCGAGACAGGGAAGGACTACGAGCAGTACTTC
NA	13	NA	TRBV5-4	TRBJ1-2	CASSFRGAGGYTF	TGTGCCAGCAGCTTTCGGGGGGCAGGTGGCTACACCTTC
TRBD2	16	NA	TRBV4-2	TRBJ2-3	CASSQALAGVTDTQYF	TGTGCCAGCAGCCAAGCGCTAGCGGGGGTTACAGATACGCAGTATTTT
TRBD1	16	NA	TRBV6-2/TRBV6-3	TRBJ2-2	CASSYSGQGGRGELFF	TGTGCCAGCAGTTACTCGGGACAGGGAGGTCGAGGGGAGCTGTTTTTT
TRBD2	15	NA	TRBV6-6	TRBJ2-5	CASSYGGGNQETQYF	TGTGCCAGCAGTTACGGCGGGGGGAACCAAGAGACCCAGTACTTC
TRBD1	17	NA	TRBV11-3	TRBJ2-2	CASSLDRGPANTGELFF	TGTGCCAGCAGCTTAGACAGGGGGCCAGCGAACACCGGGGAGCTGTTTTTT
NA	14	NA	TRBV7-9	TRBJ1-1	CASSSMDKNTEAFF	TGTGCCAGCAGCTCAATGGACAAGAACACTGAAGCTTTCTTT
TRBD2	14	NA	TRBV5-4	TRBJ2-7	CASSATSAAYEQYF	TGTGCCAGCAGCGCGACTAGCGCTGCCTACGAGCAGTACTTC
NA	11	NA	TRBV29-1	TRBJ2-7	CSVRASYEQYF	TGCAGCGTTCGAGCTTCCTACGAGCAGTACTTC
NA	16	NA	TRBV19	TRBJ1-4	CASREDSGGWGEKLFF	TGTGCCAGTAGAGAGGATAGCGGAGGGTGGGGTGAAAAACTGTTTTTT
TRBD1	15	NA	TRBV5-4	TRBJ1-2	CASSGGTGGTYGYTF	TGTGCCAGCAGCGGGGGGACAGGGGGGACATATGGCTACACCTTC
TRBD1	15	NA	TRBV3-1/TRBV3-2	TRBJ1-1	CASSPLQGANTEAFF	TGTGCCAGCAGTCCGCTACAGGGGGCGAACACTGAAGCTTTCTTT
NA	15	NA	TRBV29-1	TRBJ1-1	CSVAPRRGEGTEAFF	TGCAGCGTCGCCCCCCGAAGGGGGGAGGGAACTGAAGCTTTCTTT
NA	15	NA	TRBV6-5	TRBJ2-7	CASSNRVASHYEQYF	TGTGCCAGCAGTAACCGGGTCGCCTCTCACTACGAGCAGTACTTC
TRBD1	17	NA	TRBV5-1	TRBJ1-2	CASSWVPGQGANYGYTF	TGCGCCAGCAGCTGGGTACCCGGACAGGGTGCTAACTATGGCTACACCTTC
NA	13	NA	TRBV2	TRBJ1-5	CASSGQINQPQHF	TGTGCCAGCAGTGGACAGATTAATCAGCCCCAGCATTTT
NA	14	NA	TRBV6-1	TRBJ2-5	CASSEGISRQTQYF	TGTGCCAGCAGTGAAGGAATTTCGCGCCAGACCCAGTACTTC
TRBD1	15	NA	TRBV7-9	TRBJ2-1	CASSFGTGGYDEQFF	TGTGCCAGCAGCTTCGGGACAGGGGGGTACGATGAGCAGTTCTTC
TRBD1	15	NA	TRBV18	TRBJ1-2	CASSSFDTGESGYTF	TGTGCCAGCTCATCTTTCGACACAGGGGAGAGTGGCTACACCTTC
NA	13	NA	TRBV11-2	TRBJ1-5	CASSISGYQPQHF	TGTGCCAGCAGCATCTCAGGGTATCAGCCCCAGCATTTT
TRBD1	13	NA	TRBV19	TRBJ1-6	CASNRGDNSPLHF	TGTGCCAGTAACAGGGGGGATAATTCACCCCTCCACTTT
TRBD1	13	NA	TRBV6-6	TRBJ1-2	CASSLTGAHGYTF	TGTGCCAGCAGTTTAACAGGGGCTCATGGCTACACCTTC
NA	14	once	TRBV7-2	TRBJ1-4	CASSLGGVNEKLFF	TGTGCCAGCAGCTTAGGAGGAGTTAATGAAAAACTGTTTTTT
NA	16	NA	TRBV7-6	TRBJ1-2	CASSPEARDKGYGYTF	TGTGCCAGCAGCCCCGAGGCGAGGGATAAGGGCTATGGCTACACCTTC
NA	16	NA	TRBV3-1/TRBV3-2	TRBJ1-1	CASSQDYRGVDTEAFF	TGTGCCAGCAGCCAAGATTATCGGGGTGTGGACACTGAAGCTTTCTTT
TRBD1	16	NA	TRBV28	TRBJ2-1	CASSSRTGRSYNEQFF	TGTGCCAGCAGCTCCCGGACAGGGAGATCCTACAATGAGCAGTTCTTC
NA	15	NA	TRBV2	TRBJ1-5	CASSDQTESNQPQHF	TGTGCCAGCAGTGATCAAACAGAGAGCAATCAGCCCCAGCATTTT
TRBD1	16	NA	TRBV4-2	TRBJ1-1	CASSHASGRGDTEAFF	TGTGCCAGCAGCCATGCCTCCGGCAGGGGGGACACTGAAGCTTTCTTT
NA	16	NA	TRBV10-3	TRBJ1-2	CAISESLSGGVYGYTF	TGTGCCATCAGTGAGTCGTTATCGGGGGGCGTCTATGGCTACACCTTC
NA	14	NA	TRBV27	TRBJ2-2	CASSSGYNTGELFF	TGTGCCAGCAGTTCGGGGTACAACACCGGGGAGCTGTTTTTT
NA	14	NA	TRBV5-1	TRBJ1-2	CASSLDGGDYGYTF	TGCGCCAGCAGCTTGGACGGAGGGGATTATGGCTACACCTTC
NA	14	NA	TRBV25-1	TRBJ1-3	CASSDGNSGNTIYF	TGTGCCAGCAGTGACGGGAACTCTGGAAACACCATATATTTT
NA	11	NA	TRBV6-2/TRBV6-3	TRBJ2-7	CASSQAYEQYF	TGTGCCAGCAGTCAGGCGTACGAGCAGTACTTC
NA	16	NA	TRBV4-3	TRBJ1-2	CASSQERVQGVGGYTF	TGCGCCAGCAGCCAAGAAAGGGTACAGGGTGTAGGCGGCTACACCTTC
NA	14	once	TRBV28	TRBJ1-5	CASSLPYSNQPQHF	TGTGCCAGCAGTTTGCCCTATAGCAATCAGCCCCAGCATTTT
TRBD1	14	once	TRBV19	TRBJ1-1	CASSIGTGFPEAFF	TGTGCCAGTAGTATAGGGACAGGGTTCCCTGAAGCTTTCTTT
NA	14	NA	TRBV19	TRBJ1-1	CASSTPGWGTEAFF	TGTGCCAGTAGTACCCCGGGGTGGGGCACTGAAGCTTTCTTT
NA	15	NA	TRBV7-2	TRBJ2-5	CASSLGGASRETQYF	TGTGCCAGCAGCTTAGGTGGGGCATCTAGGGAGACCCAGTACTTC
TRBD1	15	NA	TRBV5-6	TRBJ1-2	CASSLGPTGPSGYTF	TGTGCCAGCAGCTTGGGCCCGACAGGGCCGTCTGGCTACACCTTC
TRBD1	12	NA	TRBV5-6	TRBJ1-2	CASTRRDRARTF	TGTGCCAGCACTCGACGGGACAGGGCCAGGACCTTC